The 30 T cell receptor beta chains listed next were all sequenced from one sample in a study of a mutant IDH1 vaccine in newly diagnosed glioma. Produced via immunoSEQ multiplex PCR; TCRdb's table is partial and in-frame only. Found here are about 59,000 clones, about four fifths of them singletons; the top ten hold more than 3%. Time point given: week 47, end of study. Doses of 300 ug of mutant IDH1 20-mer peptide were given with topical imiquimod. The antigens for these receptors are not known. The sequences come from PBMCs, collected from a glioma patient whose treatment included an IDH1 peptide vaccine. The receptors come from a man aged 25-45 years with glioma.

The rearrangement joins TRBV21-1 to TRBJ2-3; TRBD2 was called by the table and not checked on the DNA. TRBV21-1 is designated a pseudogene. The CDR3 totals 21 residues. The CDR3 protein is CASTLRGVAGGHFTSTDTQYF. CDR3 DNA: TGTGCCAGCACCCTGAGGGGGGTAGCGGGGGGCCATTTCACTAGCACAGATACGCAGTATTTT.

The chain links TRBV19 to TRBJ1-5; TRBD1 agrees at 7 bases. Germline-derived CDR1 and CDR2 are LNHDA and SQIVND (reference sequence). This CDR3 has 15 amino acids. Trimming at V came to 4 bases and at J to 5 bases, leaving 8 bases not matched to a gene. CDR3 amino acids: CASSTPDRVYQPQHF. CDR3 coding DNA: TGTGCCAGTAGTACCCCAGACAGGGTATATCAGCCCCAGCATTTT.

The chain employs TRBV2 and TRBJ1-5; no firm D call. This CDR3 has 14 amino acids. The V gene's germline CDR1 is SNHLY and CDR2 FYNNEI. V was clipped by 2 bases and J by 2 bases, with 7 bases between them. DNA of the CDR3: TGTGCCAGCAGTGAATCCCCGGGCAATCAGCCCCAGCATTTT. Residues: CASSESPGNQPQHF.

The CDR3 region has the DNA TGCGCCAGCAGCTTGGCCGTCGCGGCCGGGGAGCTGTTTTTT. It codes for CASSLAVAAGELFF. The chain joins TRBV5-1 to TRBJ2-2; D remains ambiguous. V lost 0 bases and J lost 6, with 9 bases in between. CDR1 is SGHRS, CDR2 YFSETQ, per germline. This CDR3 is built from 14 residues.

The chain carries TRBV30 and TRBJ1-5; TRBD1 is a possible D gene (6 bases). V lost 1 base, J lost 0 bases, and 16 bases lay in between. The germline V gene encodes CDR1 GTSNPN and CDR2 SVGIG (reference sequence). The CDR3 loop spans 17 amino acids. CDR3 sequence reads: CAWSGLQGKLSNQPQHF. Here the CDR3 DNA reads TGTGCCTGGAGTGGATTACAGGGAAAACTTAGCAATCAGCCCCAGCATTTT.

The sample holds a few counts of this clone. The chain recombines TRBV7-8 with TRBJ1-5; D unclear. The germline V and J ends were trimmed by 1 base and 3 bases, with 7 bases remaining between them. The CDR3 length is 14 residues. In germline, CDR1 is SGHVS, CDR2 FQNEAQ. The CDR3, as DNA: TGTGCCAGCAGCTTAGAGGTGCTCAATCAGCCCCAGCATTTT. Amino acid sequence: CASSLEVLNQPQHF.

The V call is TRBV18, the J call TRBJ1-1; perhaps TRBD1 as D (5 bases). Germline V gene lookup returns CDR1 KGHSH and CDR2 LQKENI. V was pared by 0 bases and J by 6 bases, with 11 bases between. This CDR3 region has 14 residues. The CDR3 sequence is CASSPPAGTAEAFF. The CDR3 bases are TGTGCCAGCTCACCACCCGCAGGGACGGCTGAAGCTTTCTTT.

This clone was found a few times. The chain couples TRBV7-9 to TRBJ1-1; 7 nucleotides agree with TRBD1. Germline values: CDR1 SEHNR, CDR2 FQNEAQ (reference sequence). V was clipped by 4 bases and J by 5 bases; unmatched bases: 7. This CDR3 contains 14 residues. The CDR3 nucleotides read TGTGCCAGCAGCTCTACAGGGGCGGGGACTGAAGCTTTCTTT. Its translation is CASSSTGAGTEAFF.

The V call is TRBV27, the J call TRBJ2-7; no clear D. The CDR3 is 15 amino acids. Germline lookup yields CDR1 MNHEY and CDR2 SMNVEV (reference sequence). V was clipped by 2 bases and J by 0 bases, with 11 bases between them. CDR3 amino acids: CASSLPSRSSYEQYF. For the CDR3, the DNA is TGTGCCAGCAGTTTACCCTCCAGAAGCTCCTACGAGCAGTACTTC.

This rearrangement joins TRBV6-5 to TRBJ2-2; 8 nucleotides match TRBD1. Germline-derived CDR1 and CDR2 are MNHEY and SVGAGI. The CDR3 is 16 amino acids. Trimming removed 6 bases from V and 1 base from J; junction bases left unmatched: 7. Here the CDR3 DNA reads TGTGCCAGCAGGTACACCGGGACAGGGAACACCGGGGAGCTGTTTTTT. Protein product: CASRYTGTGNTGELFF.

This chain links TRBV2 with TRBJ2-1, with TRBD1 identical over 11 bases. The CDR3 has 14 amino acids. CDR1 and CDR2 from the germline V gene are SNHLY and FYNNEI. After removal of 8 bases from V and 4 bases from J, the junction contained 4 bases not matched to a gene. The CDR3: CASGRDRGYNEQFF. The CDR3 DNA follows: TGTGCCAGCGGCCGGGACAGGGGGTACAATGAGCAGTTCTTC.

The rearrangement joins TRBV28 to TRBJ2-4, with 13 bases that match TRBD2. The ends lost 6 bases at V and 13 bases at J; junction bases unmatched: 3. CDR1 and CDR2 from the germline V gene are MDHEN and SYDVKM. This CDR3 spans 12 amino acids. CDR3: CASSQGLAGQYF. The CDR3 DNA sequence: TGTGCCAGCAGCCAGGGACTAGCGGGACAGTACTTC.

The genes are TRBV10-1 and TRBJ2-5, with D perhaps given as TRBD1 or TRBD2 (5 bases each). The germline gives CDR1 WNHNN, CDR2 SYGVQD (reference sequence). V dropped 3 bases and J dropped 1 base, with 9 bases sitting between them. The CDR3 loop spans 14 amino acids. This CDR3 is CASSERGPQETQYF. The CDR3 DNA reads TGCGCCAGCAGTGAAAGGGGACCCCAAGAGACCCAGTACTTC.

The chain combines TRBV5-1 with TRBJ1-1; D is perhaps TRBD1 (5 bases). The V and J ends lost 3 bases and 1 base respectively, with 10 bases between them. CDR1 and CDR2 from the germline V gene are SGHRS and YFSETQ. The CDR3 extends over 14 amino acids. CDR3 in amino acids: CASSSGPPNTEAFF. CDR3 in DNA: TGCGCCAGCAGCTCGGGACCCCCGAACACTGAAGCTTTCTTT.

The V call is TRBV25-1, the J call TRBJ1-1; 9 positions match TRBD1. The V gene end was trimmed by 5 bases and the J gene end by 1 base; junction bases not matched to a gene: 5. Germline-derived CDR1 and CDR2 are MGHDK and SYGVNS. CDR3 length: 15 residues. The CDR3 is CASSKQGAGNTEAFF. DNA of the CDR3: TGTGCCAGCAGTAAACAGGGGGCAGGGAACACTGAAGCTTTCTTT.

The chain carries TRBV6-5 and TRBJ2-3; the D gene is possibly TRBD2 (7 bases). Germline-derived CDR1 and CDR2 are MNHEY and SVGAGI. The CDR3 has 15 residues. The V end was cut by 7 bases, the J end by 4 bases, with 18 bases between. The CDR3 protein is CASTPSGGMPDTQYF. As DNA, the CDR3 is TGTGCCAGCACCCCTTCGGGGGGCATGCCAGATACGCAGTATTTT.

V gene TRBV4-1 combines with J gene TRBJ2-1, with TRBD2 matching over 10 bases. Germline loops: CDR1 MGHRA, CDR2 YSYEKL. This CDR3 comprises 19 residues. V trimming: 5 bases; J trimming: 3 bases; junction bases outside the gene matches: 16. In nucleotides, the CDR3 is TGCGCCAGCAGCTCAACCGAGACTAGCGGGCCTCCTTACTACAATGAGCAGTTCTTC. It translates to CASSSTETSGPPYYNEQFF.

V usage is TRBV4-1 and J usage is TRBJ2-1; 11 positions match TRBD2. J was trimmed by 5 bases and V by 5 bases; bases with no gene match: 5. The germline V gene has CDR1 MGHRA and CDR2 YSYEKL. The CDR3 runs 15 residues. The CDR3 DNA reads TGCGCCAGCAGCTTTACTAGCGGGGGAAACAATGAGCAGTTCTTC. Protein sequence: CASSFTSGGNNEQFF.

This sequence joins TRBV6-5 and TRBJ1-2; 10 positions match TRBD1. The V and J ends lost 8 bases and 3 bases, in that order; junction bases with no gene match: 6. The CDR3 runs to 14 residues. Germline-derived CDR1 and CDR2 are MNHEY and SVGAGI. The CDR3 DNA follows: TGTGCCAGCGCTCCCGGGACAGGGGACTATGGCTACACCTTC. Translating it yields CASAPGTGDYGYTF.

This clone was seen a single time. V usage is TRBV11-3 and J usage is TRBJ2-3; no clear D gene. The CDR3 is made up of 13 amino acids. V gave up 1 base and J gave up 5 bases, with 7 bases separating them. The germline V gene encodes CDR1 SGHNT and CDR2 YENEEA. CDR3 DNA: TGTGCCAGCAGCTTAGGTCTCGGAGATACGCAGTATTTT. Translation: CASSLGLGDTQYF. Full variable domain (missing parts from reference TRBV11-3 and TRBJ2-3): EAGVVQSPRYKIIEKKQPVAFWCNPISGHNTLYWYLQNLGQGPELLIRYENEEAVDDSQLPKDRFSAERLKGVDSTLKIQPAELGDSAVYLCASSLGLGDTQYFGPGTRLTVL.

The gene calls are TRBV6-4 and TRBJ2-5; D not certain. Trimming cost V 3 bases and J 1 base, with 12 bases left between them. In germline, CDR1 is MRHNA, CDR2 SNTAGT. The CDR3 is made up of 15 amino acids. For the CDR3, the DNA is TGTGCCAGCAGTGATCCGATTAGGCCCCAAGAGACCCAGTACTTC. Translating gives CASSDPIRPQETQYF.

This chain joins TRBV5-1 and TRBJ2-3; 7 bases fit TRBD2. Germline loops: CDR1 SGHRS, CDR2 YFSETQ. V shed 7 bases and J 1 base; nucleotides not matched to a gene: 15. CDR3 length: 17 amino acids. DNA of the CDR3: TGCGCCAGCTCCCCGAGGCTAGCGGTTTATCGCACAGATACGCAGTATTTT. Residues: CASSPRLAVYRTDTQYF.

This chain joins TRBV10-3 and TRBJ1-2; perhaps TRBD1 as D (6 bases). Germline lookup yields CDR1 ENHRY and CDR2 SYGVKD. The CDR3 runs 13 residues. V lost 6 bases and J lost 2, with 10 bases in between. The CDR3 DNA follows: TGTGCCATCAGACCGGGACAAAACTATGGCTACACCTTC. As protein: CAIRPGQNYGYTF.

J is TRBJ1-1 and V is TRBV11-2; 9 nucleotides match TRBD1. V gave up 4 bases and J gave up 5 bases; unmatched junction bases: 8. The germline V gene encodes CDR1 SGHAT and CDR2 FQNNGV. The CDR3 consists of 15 residues. CDR3 nucleotides: TGTGCCAGCAGCTCCTTCGGACAGGGGAGGACTGAAGCTTTCTTT. Protein product: CASSSFGQGRTEAFF.

Written as DNA, the CDR3 is TGTGCCAGCAGCCCATATGGGGGAAGGAACACTGAAGCTTTCTTT. Translation gives CASSPYGGRNTEAFF. This chain joins TRBV27 and TRBJ1-1; the D gene is possibly TRBD1 (5 bases). Trimming removed 6 bases at V and 1 base at J, with 15 bases between. CDR3 size: 15 residues. CDR1 is MNHEY, CDR2 SMNVEV, per germline (reference sequence).

V usage is TRBV4-1 and J usage is TRBJ2-2, with TRBD2 identical over 13 bases. Per germline, CDR1 MGHRA and CDR2 YSYEKL. The CDR3 spans 16 residues. The J segment lost 3 bases and the V segment lost 5 bases, leaving 3 bases of the junction unmatched. The CDR3 sequence is CASSFTSGGDTGELFF. In DNA, the CDR3 is TGCGCCAGCAGCTTTACTAGCGGGGGGGACACCGGGGAGCTGTTTTTT.

The V and J genes are TRBV6-4 and TRBJ2-1; 12 positions match TRBD2. Germline CDR1 MRHNA, CDR2 SNTAGT. The CDR3 is 15 residues long. After removal of 2 bases from V and 4 bases from J, the junction contained 0 bases not matched to a gene. CDR3 nucleotides: TGTGCCAGCAGTGACACTAGCGGGGGGTACAATGAGCAGTTCTTC. Translating it yields CASSDTSGGYNEQFF.

V gene TRBV18 combines with J gene TRBJ2-5, with a weak D call TRBD2 (6 bases). V dropped 6 bases and J dropped 2 bases, with 13 bases sitting between them. Germline V gene lookup returns CDR1 KGHSH and CDR2 LQKENI. The CDR3 has 14 residues. DNA for the CDR3: TGTGCCAGCTCCCCCCCGGCGGGGCAAGAGACCCAGTACTTC. Its translation: CASSPPAGQETQYF.

V is TRBV27 and J is TRBJ2-3; D possibly corresponds to TRBD2 (8 bases). This CDR3 region has 17 residues. Germline V gives CDR1 MNHEY, CDR2 SMNVEV (reference sequence). V was clipped by 2 bases and J by 0 bases, with 15 bases between them. This chain's CDR3 is CASSLIGGGGSTDTQYF. CDR3 in DNA: TGTGCCAGCAGTTTAATAGGGGGCGGGGGGAGCACAGATACGCAGTATTTT.

The V call is TRBV27, the J call TRBJ1-4; TRBD1 aligns across 8 bases. Per germline, CDR1 MNHEY and CDR2 SMNVEV (reference sequence). V shed 7 bases, J shed 8 bases, and the junction held 9 bases outside the gene matches. There are 14 residues in the CDR3. CDR3 amino acids: CASTRTGTDEKLFF. The CDR3 nucleotides read TGTGCCAGCACTCGGACAGGGACGGACGAAAAACTGTTTTTT. The full variable domain, completed using reference TRBV27 and TRBJ1-4, is EAQVTQNPRYLITVTGKKLTVTCSQNMNHEYMSWYRQDPGLGLRQIYYSMNVEVTDKGDVPEGYKVSRKEKRNFPLILESPSPNQTSLYFCASTRTGTDEKLFFGSGTQLSVL.